These T cell receptor beta chains were read from a single sample in a study of blood T cell repertoires in COVID-19. Generated by immunoSEQ multiplex PCR, the TCRdb table keeps only in-frame clones and is missing some. The table records 250,000 to 300,000 clones, more than 70% of them present only once. The sample was peripheral blood. These receptor sequences come from an elderly man with acute or convalescent COVID-19. The CDR3 runs from the conserved cysteine through the conserved F or W. The order of the fields is J gene, clone size, D gene, V gene, CDR3 DNA, CDR3 protein. A D gene is named only where the DNA matches it firmly. For some rows the clone size is stated as once, few or many, or as a class when expanded; others skip it.

j_gene: TRBJ2-1; abundance: -; d_gene: -; v_gene: TRBV18; CDR3nt: TGTGCCAGCTCACCACGGCTCGAATCCTACAATGAGCAGTTCTTC; CDR3aa: CASSPRLESYNEQFF
j_gene: TRBJ1-2; abundance: -; d_gene: -; v_gene: TRBV30; CDR3nt: TGTGCCTGGAGTGGGCAGGGGTTTGGCTACACCTTC; CDR3aa: CAWSGQGFGYTF
j_gene: TRBJ2-2; abundance: -; d_gene: TRBD2; v_gene: TRBV7-7; CDR3nt: TGTGCCAGCAGCGCCTTAGCGGGAGGGATCGGGGAGCTGTTTTTT; CDR3aa: CASSALAGGIGELFF
j_gene: TRBJ1-5; abundance: -; d_gene: TRBD1; v_gene: TRBV2; CDR3nt: TGTGCCAGCACCGAGGGACAGCTGAATCAGCCCCAGCATTTT; CDR3aa: CASTEGQLNQPQHF
j_gene: TRBJ2-2; abundance: -; d_gene: -; v_gene: TRBV4-1; CDR3nt: TGCGCCAGCAGCCATCCCGACTGGCCCAACACCGGGGAGCTGTTTTTT; CDR3aa: CASSHPDWPNTGELFF
j_gene: TRBJ2-5; abundance: -; d_gene: TRBD2; v_gene: TRBV5-1; CDR3nt: TGCGCCAGCAGTCCGGGAGGACCCTCCCAAGAGACCCAGTACTTC; CDR3aa: CASSPGGPSQETQYF
j_gene: TRBJ2-1; abundance: -; d_gene: TRBD2; v_gene: TRBV9; CDR3nt: TGTGCCAGCAGCCTAGCGGGAGATAGGGGCAATGAGCAGTTCTTC; CDR3aa: CASSLAGDRGNEQFF
j_gene: TRBJ1-3; abundance: -; d_gene: TRBD1; v_gene: TRBV9; CDR3nt: TGTGCCAGCAGCCTCGTAACAGGGGGCTCTGGAAACACCATATATTTT; CDR3aa: CASSLVTGGSGNTIYF
j_gene: TRBJ2-5; abundance: -; d_gene: -; v_gene: TRBV7-2; CDR3nt: TGTGCCAGCAGCTTATTACGCGGGGTGAGGGAGACCCAGTACTTC; CDR3aa: CASSLLRGVRETQYF
j_gene: TRBJ1-2; abundance: -; d_gene: -; v_gene: TRBV12-3/TRBV12-4; CDR3nt: TGTGCCAGCAGTTTTGCGGACTATGGCTACACCTTC; CDR3aa: CASSFADYGYTF
j_gene: TRBJ1-6; abundance: -; d_gene: -; v_gene: TRBV18; CDR3nt: TGTGCCAGCTCACCGTCGGAGGACTCACCCCTCCACTTT; CDR3aa: CASSPSEDSPLHF
j_gene: TRBJ1-2; abundance: -; d_gene: -; v_gene: TRBV30; CDR3nt: TGTGCCTGGAGTGTCCCTGGACAGTTAGAGTTATATGGCTACACCTTC; CDR3aa: CAWSVPGQLELYGYTF
j_gene: TRBJ2-1; abundance: -; d_gene: TRBD2; v_gene: TRBV11-2; CDR3nt: TGTGCCAGCAGCTTAGGTAGCGGGAGATCGAGGGAGCAGTTCTTC; CDR3aa: CASSLGSGRSREQFF
j_gene: TRBJ2-7; abundance: -; d_gene: TRBD2; v_gene: TRBV27; CDR3nt: TGTGCCAGCAGTTTCCGCGGGAGTCTTATTGAGCAGTACTTC; CDR3aa: CASSFRGSLIEQYF
j_gene: TRBJ2-7; abundance: -; d_gene: -; v_gene: TRBV28; CDR3nt: TGTGCCAGCAGTTCGCAAGGGCTAGCGCCCTACGAGCAGTACTTC; CDR3aa: CASSSQGLAPYEQYF
j_gene: TRBJ2-7; abundance: -; d_gene: -; v_gene: TRBV6-1; CDR3nt: TGTGCCAGCAGTGAATCCGGGGTAGGGTACGAGCAGTACTTC; CDR3aa: CASSESGVGYEQYF
j_gene: TRBJ2-7; abundance: few; d_gene: TRBD1; v_gene: TRBV2; CDR3nt: TGTGCCAGCAGGCCCGGGACAGTCCTCTACGAGCAGTACTTC; CDR3aa: CASRPGTVLYEQYF
j_gene: TRBJ1-2; abundance: -; d_gene: -; v_gene: TRBV5-4; CDR3nt: TGTGCCAGCAGCTTGCCAGAAGCTAACTATGGCTACACCTTC; CDR3aa: CASSLPEANYGYTF
j_gene: TRBJ1-5; abundance: -; d_gene: TRBD1; v_gene: TRBV19; CDR3nt: TGTGCCAGTAGTACGACAGGGGAGGGACAGCCCCAGCATTTT; CDR3aa: CASSTTGEGQPQHF
j_gene: TRBJ2-1; abundance: -; d_gene: -; v_gene: TRBV14; CDR3nt: TGTGCCAGCAGCCAAGACAATACAGTGGGGTTCTTC; CDR3aa: CASSQDNTVGFF
j_gene: TRBJ2-1; abundance: -; d_gene: -; v_gene: TRBV15; CDR3nt: TGTGCCACCAGTGTGGCAAATGAGCAGTTCTTC; CDR3aa: CATSVANEQFF
j_gene: TRBJ2-3; abundance: -; d_gene: -; v_gene: TRBV6-5; CDR3nt: TGTGCCAGCAGTTACTCTCCCGGGTTCACAGATACGCAGTATTTT; CDR3aa: CASSYSPGFTDTQYF
j_gene: TRBJ2-3; abundance: -; d_gene: -; v_gene: TRBV6-5; CDR3nt: TGTGCCAGCAGTTCAAGGGGTGCGTTCACCACAGATACGCAGTATTTT; CDR3aa: CASSSRGAFTTDTQYF
j_gene: TRBJ2-7; abundance: -; d_gene: -; v_gene: TRBV28; CDR3nt: TGTGCCAGCAGTTTTGAGGGGGACTCCTACGAGCAGTACTTC; CDR3aa: CASSFEGDSYEQYF